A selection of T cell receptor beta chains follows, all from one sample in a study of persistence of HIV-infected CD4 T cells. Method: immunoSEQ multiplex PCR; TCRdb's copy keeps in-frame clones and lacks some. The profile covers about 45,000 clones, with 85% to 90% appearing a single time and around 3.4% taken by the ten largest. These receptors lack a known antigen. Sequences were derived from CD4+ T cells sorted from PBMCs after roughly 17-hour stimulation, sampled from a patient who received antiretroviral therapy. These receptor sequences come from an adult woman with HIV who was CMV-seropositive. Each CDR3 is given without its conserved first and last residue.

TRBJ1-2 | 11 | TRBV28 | ASSWEGNYGYT
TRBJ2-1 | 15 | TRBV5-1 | ASSPGQGGRLHNEQF
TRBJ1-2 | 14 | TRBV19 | ASSPAGTEANYGYT
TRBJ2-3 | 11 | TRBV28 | ASSTGGTDTQY
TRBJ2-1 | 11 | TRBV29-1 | SAGQATYNEQF
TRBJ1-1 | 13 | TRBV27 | ASSLWWGSDTEAF
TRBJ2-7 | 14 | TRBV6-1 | ASSESPSGAPYEQY
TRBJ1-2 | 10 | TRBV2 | ASSDSGKFPV
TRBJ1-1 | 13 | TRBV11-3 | ASSANRGFGTEAF
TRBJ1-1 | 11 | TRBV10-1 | ASSESGRGEAF
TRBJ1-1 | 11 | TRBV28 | ASRKGGGTEAF
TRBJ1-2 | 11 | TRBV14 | ASSQELNYGYT
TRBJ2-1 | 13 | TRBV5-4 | ASSSPGTGANEQF
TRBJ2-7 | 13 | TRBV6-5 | ASSYVGTGFYEQY
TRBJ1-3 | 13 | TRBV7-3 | ASSLTSSSGNTIY
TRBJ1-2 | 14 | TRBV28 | ASKTGGQGAVYGYT
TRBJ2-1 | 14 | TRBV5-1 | ASSYTPGQVVNEQF
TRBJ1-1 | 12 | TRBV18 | ASSPTGMNTEAF
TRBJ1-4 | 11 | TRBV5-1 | ASSSSASEKLF
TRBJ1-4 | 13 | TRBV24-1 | ATSVRYRGGGKLF
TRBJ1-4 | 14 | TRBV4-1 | ASSQAPRTGTEKLF
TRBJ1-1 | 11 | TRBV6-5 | ASSYSGGTEAF
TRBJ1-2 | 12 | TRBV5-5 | ASSRLTSNYGYT
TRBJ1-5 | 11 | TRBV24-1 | ATREDSNQPQH
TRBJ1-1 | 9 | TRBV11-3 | ASSLGRGAF
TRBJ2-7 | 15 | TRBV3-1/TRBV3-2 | ASSQDSASGYSYEQY
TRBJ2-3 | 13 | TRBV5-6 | ASSFEQGYADTQY
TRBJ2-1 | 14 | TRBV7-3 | ASSTTYRSAYNEQF
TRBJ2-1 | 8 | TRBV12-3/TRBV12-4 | ASGNNEQF
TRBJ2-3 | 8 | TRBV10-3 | AIGGDTQY
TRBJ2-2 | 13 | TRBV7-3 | ASRGLAGTTGELF
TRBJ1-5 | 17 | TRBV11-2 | ASSSSVWQHILGNQPQH
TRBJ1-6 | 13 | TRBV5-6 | ASSFLLLDNSPLH
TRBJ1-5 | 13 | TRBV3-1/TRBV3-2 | ASSQRSELNQPQH
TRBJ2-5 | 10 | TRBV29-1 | SAPDRGETQY
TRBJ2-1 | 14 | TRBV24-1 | ATSDSGLAGDHEQF
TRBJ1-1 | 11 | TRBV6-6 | ASSYPRVTEAF
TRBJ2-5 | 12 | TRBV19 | ASSSLTGGETQY
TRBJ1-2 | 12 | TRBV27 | ASSFANRGRGYT
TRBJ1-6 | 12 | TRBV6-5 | ASRGTGGNSPLH
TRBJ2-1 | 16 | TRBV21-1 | ASNKPGLAVPSDRRQF
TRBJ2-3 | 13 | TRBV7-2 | ASSSGGRSADTQY
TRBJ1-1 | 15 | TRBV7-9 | ASSFGQGFYMGTEAF
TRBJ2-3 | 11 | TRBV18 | ASSPTSTDTQY
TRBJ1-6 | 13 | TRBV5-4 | ASSLRAQGRSPLH
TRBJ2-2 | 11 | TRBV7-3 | ASSLSEAGELF
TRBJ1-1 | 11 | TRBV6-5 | ASSYSRNTEAF
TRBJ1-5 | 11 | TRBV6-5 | ASSGRSNQPQH
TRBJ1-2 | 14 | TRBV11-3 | ASSLDLGQGGYGYT
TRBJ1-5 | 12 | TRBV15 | ATSDRAGNQPQH
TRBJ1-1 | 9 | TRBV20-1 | SVPMNTEAF
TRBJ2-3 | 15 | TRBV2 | ASSGGAGGISQDTQY
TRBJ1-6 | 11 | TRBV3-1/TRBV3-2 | ASSANYNSPLH
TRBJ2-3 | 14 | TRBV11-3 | ASSRTGTGGTDTQY
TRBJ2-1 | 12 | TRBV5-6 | ASSLGPSYNEQF
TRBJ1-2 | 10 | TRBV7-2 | ASSSNRVGYT
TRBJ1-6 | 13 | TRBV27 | ASSLGGDGWSPLH